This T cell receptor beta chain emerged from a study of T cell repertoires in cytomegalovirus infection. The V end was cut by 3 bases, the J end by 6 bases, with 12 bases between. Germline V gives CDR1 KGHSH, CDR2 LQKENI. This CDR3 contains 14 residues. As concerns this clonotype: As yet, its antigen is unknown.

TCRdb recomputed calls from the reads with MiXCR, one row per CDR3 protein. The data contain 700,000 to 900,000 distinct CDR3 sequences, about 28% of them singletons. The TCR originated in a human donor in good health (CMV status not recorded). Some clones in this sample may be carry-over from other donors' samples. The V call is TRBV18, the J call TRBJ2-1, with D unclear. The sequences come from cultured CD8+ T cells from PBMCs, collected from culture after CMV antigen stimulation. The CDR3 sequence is CASSPGRQINEQFF. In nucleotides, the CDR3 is TGTGCCAGCTCACCTGGTCGGCAGATCAATGAGCAGTTCTTC.